This T cell receptor beta chain was recovered during a study of blood T cell repertoires in COVID-19. Study context: There were acute and convalescent COVID-19 samples, and they came from the United States, Italy and Spain. PBMCs, B-cell-depleted T cells, or T cells provided the cDNA or gDNA that made up the material.

Enrolled during active infection, Seattle patients were then followed longitudinally. Germline loops: CDR1 SGHVS, CDR2 FQNEAQ. The CDR3 spans 16 residues. The junction had 9 bases not matched to a gene; V was cut back by 5 bases and J by 2 bases. In the original analysis: It was from reference gene primer amplification that nucleated cell counts were estimated. Assay used: immunoSEQ multiplex PCR; TCRdb lists only in-frame clones, some missing. V and J calls and clone size are as listed in that table; D and trimming were resolved from the DNA. The repertoire includes roughly 130,000 clones, around 84% of them detected once, and around 9% sits in the top ten.

The chain combines TRBV7-8 with TRBJ2-1; TRBD2 aligns across 7 bases. The specimen was peripheral blood. The receptor comes from a man in his thirties or forties with COVID-19, enrolled during active disease. The chain's CDR3 is CASSTRRDYTYNEQFF. For the CDR3, the DNA is TGTGCCAGCAGCACCCGCCGGGACTACACCTACAATGAGCAGTTCTTC. The full variable domain, its missing parts supplied by reference TRBV7-8 and TRBJ2-1, is GAGVSQSPRYKVAKRGQDVALRCDPISGHVSLFWYQQALGQGPEFLTYFQNEAQLDKSGLPSDRFFAERPEGSVSTLKIQRTQQEDSAVYLCASSTRRDYTYNEQFFGPGTRLTVL.